A single sample is the source of the 6 T cell receptor beta chains below, sequenced in a study of blood T cell repertoires in COVID-19. The repertoire was sequenced with immunoSEQ multiplex PCR; TCRdb's copy has only in-frame clones and lacks some. Altogether 100,000 to 150,000 clones are present, around nine tenths being singletons, with the ten largest covering less than 20%. Sequenced input: peripheral blood. Receptor source: a man aged 50-59 years with active or convalescent COVID-19.

The rearrangement links TRBV30 to TRBJ2-1; D is unresolved. CDR1 GTSNPN and CDR2 SVGIG come from the germline V gene (reference sequence). The CDR3 extends over 12 amino acids. CDR3 DNA: TGTGCTTGCACCCAGGATTACAATGAGCAGTTCTTC. This sequence encodes CACTQDYNEQFF.

The rearrangement joins TRBV30 to TRBJ1-4; 8 bases map to TRBD1. The CDR3 contains 13 residues. Germline trimming cut 0 bases from V and 10 bases from J; bases unmatched to any gene: 4. Per the germline V gene, CDR1 is GTSNPN and CDR2 is SVGIG (reference sequence). CDR3 sequence: CAWSVGRGLKLFF. Written as DNA, the CDR3 is TGTGCCTGGAGTGTAGGCAGGGGGCTAAAACTGTTTTTT.

The chain joins TRBV4-1 to TRBJ2-3, with 7 bases fitting TRBD2. The CDR3 has 17 amino acids. Trimming cost V 0 bases and J 1 base; bases outside gene matches: 7. Germline V lookup: CDR1 MGHRA, CDR2 YSYEKL. CDR3 residues: CASSQDRPAGRTDTQYF. CDR3 in DNA: TGCGCCAGCAGCCAAGATCGTCCAGCGGGGCGCACAGATACGCAGTATTTT.

V gene TRBV6-5 combines with J gene TRBJ2-3; D call uncertain. Germline-derived CDR1 and CDR2 are MNHEY and SVGAGI. The CDR3 extends over 10 amino acids. Trimming stripped 8 bases from V and 5 bases from J, with 5 bases between. For the CDR3, the DNA is TGTGCCAGCGGTAGAGATACGCAGTATTTT. It translates to CASGRDTQYF.

The rearrangement uses TRBV5-4 and TRBJ2-5, with D maybe TRBD2 (5 bases). Germline assignment: CDR1 SGHNT and CDR2 YYREEE (reference sequence). The V gene lost 4 bases and the J gene lost 1 base, with 17 bases spanning the gap. CDR3 size: 16 residues. DNA of the CDR3: TGTGCCAGCAGCCCTCGGACTGGCCCCAGCCAAGAGACCCAGTACTTC. Amino acid sequence: CASSPRTGPSQETQYF.

This clone was detected only a few times. The rearrangement uses TRBV7-8 and TRBJ2-7, with 10 bases lining up with TRBD2. Germline V lookup: CDR1 SGHVS, CDR2 FQNEAQ. The CDR3 contains 18 residues. Trimming at V came to 1 base and at J to 2 bases, leaving 11 bases not matched to a gene. This CDR3 is CASSLGQGLANSPYEQYF. The CDR3 nucleotides read TGTGCCAGCAGCTTAGGACAGGGACTAGCGAACTCCCCCTACGAGCAGTACTTC.